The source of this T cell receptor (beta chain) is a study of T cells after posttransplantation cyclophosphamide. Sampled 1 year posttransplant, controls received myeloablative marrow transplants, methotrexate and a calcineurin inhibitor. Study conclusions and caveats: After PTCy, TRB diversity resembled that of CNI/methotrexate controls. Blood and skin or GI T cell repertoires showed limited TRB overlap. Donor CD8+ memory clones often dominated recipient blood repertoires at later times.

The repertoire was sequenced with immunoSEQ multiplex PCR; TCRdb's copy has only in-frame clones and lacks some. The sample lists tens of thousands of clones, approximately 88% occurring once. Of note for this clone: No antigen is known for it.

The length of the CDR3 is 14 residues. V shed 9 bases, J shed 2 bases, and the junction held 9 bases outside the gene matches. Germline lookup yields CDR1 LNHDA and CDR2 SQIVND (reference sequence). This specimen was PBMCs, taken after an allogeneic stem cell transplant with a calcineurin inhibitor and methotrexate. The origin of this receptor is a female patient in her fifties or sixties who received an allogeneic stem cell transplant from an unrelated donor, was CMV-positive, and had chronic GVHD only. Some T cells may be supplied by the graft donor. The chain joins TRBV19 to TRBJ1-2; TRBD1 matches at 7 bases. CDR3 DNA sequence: TGTGCCAGCTTGGGACAGCCAAGGAACTATGGCTACACCTTC. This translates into CASLGQPRNYGYTF.